These 9 T cell receptor beta chains were all obtained from the same sample, sequenced in a study of T-cell reconstitution after alpha-beta-depleted transplantation in children. Unique molecular identifiers were incorporated into the prepared TCRbeta library. Using its own MiXCR run on the PCR reads, TCRdb lists one record per CDR3 protein. Among fewer than 550,000 distinct CDR3 sequences listed, roughly 10% were seen once. The sample was PBMCs from the stem cell graft donor, taken from the stem cell graft. The origin of the receptors is a human donor who donated a stem cell graft to a child with acute myeloid leukemia.

This clonotype was detected only a few times. This sequence joins TRBV27 and TRBJ2-3; TRBD2 matches 7 bases. The trim removed 5 bases at V and 1 base at J, leaving 3 bases unmatched. Germline V gene data show CDR1 as MNHEY and CDR2 as SMNVEV (reference sequence). The length of the CDR3 is 14 residues. CDR3 amino acids: CASSKRGRTDTQYF. CDR3 nucleotide sequence: TGTGCCAGCAGTAAGCGGGGACGCACAGATACGCAGTATTTT.

This clonotype was observed a handful of times. The chain links TRBV20-1 to TRBJ1-5; D is possibly TRBD1 (5 bases). Germline loops: CDR1 DFQATT, CDR2 SNEGSKA (reference sequence). Trimming stripped 3 bases from V and 4 bases from J, with 10 bases between. CDR3 length: 13 residues. The CDR3 DNA follows: TGCAGTGCTAGGGGGGGGAAGAATCAGCCCCAGCATTTT. Its translation: CSARGGKNQPQHF.

The gene calls are TRBV5-1 and TRBJ2-5; 13 bases match TRBD2. The CDR3 runs to 17 residues. V shed 0 bases, J shed 2 bases, and the junction held 4 bases outside the gene matches. From germline, CDR1 is SGHRS and CDR2 YFSETQ. The CDR3 nucleotides are TGCGCCAGCAGCTTGGGACTAGCGGGAGGTTGGCAAGAGACCCAGTACTTC. It is translated as CASSLGLAGGWQETQYF.

CDR3: CSARDYQGRINYGYTF. The CDR3 DNA reads TGCAGTGCTAGAGATTATCAGGGGCGAATTAACTATGGCTACACCTTC. The chain has TRBV20-1 and TRBJ1-2; the D gene is possibly TRBD1 (6 bases). The CDR3 length is 16 residues. Germline V gene sequence: CDR1 DFQATT, CDR2 SNEGSKA (reference sequence). The ends were cut back, 0 bases at V and 1 base at J, with 15 bases in the middle.

This clonotype was counted between two and nine times. The J gene is TRBJ2-3, the V gene TRBV7-3; D is uncertain. The CDR3 is 15 amino acids. Germline V gene data show CDR1 as SGHTA and CDR2 as FQGTGA. V was pared by 4 bases and J by 1 base, with 12 bases between. CDR3 in DNA: TGTGCCAGCAGCTGGACGTCCTCGCGCACAGATACGCAGTATTTT. Translation: CASSWTSSRTDTQYF.

This clonotype was found a few times. The chain recombines TRBV5-1 with TRBJ1-1, with 12 bases identical to TRBD1. The germline V gene has CDR1 SGHRS and CDR2 YFSETQ. This CDR3 contains 18 residues. V gave up 3 bases and J gave up 1 base; unmatched junction bases: 10. The chain's CDR3 is CASSSLRDRGPRNTEAFF. CDR3 sequence (DNA): TGCGCCAGCAGCTCCCTCCGGGACAGGGGGCCCCGGAACACTGAAGCTTTCTTT.

This clonotype has more than one count but fewer than ten. V and J are TRBV15 and TRBJ2-5; D remains unclear. This CDR3 comprises 15 residues. V was pared by 0 bases and J by 2 bases, with 10 bases between. In germline, CDR1 is LNHNV, CDR2 YYDKDF (reference sequence). CDR3 in amino acids: CATSREMGRQETQYF. DNA of the CDR3: TGTGCCACCAGCAGAGAAATGGGAAGACAAGAGACCCAGTACTTC.

This clonotype was observed a handful of times. The J gene is TRBJ2-1, the V gene TRBV12-3 or TRBV12-4; D is perhaps TRBD2 (5 bases). V lost 2 bases, J lost 10 bases, and 15 bases lay in between. There are 14 residues in the CDR3. CDR3 coding DNA: TGTGCCAGCAGTTTATCAGGCGGGCAGGTAGAGCAGTTCTTC. Its translation: CASSLSGGQVEQFF.

As DNA, the CDR3 is TGTGCCAGCAGTTTAGTTAAGTCTTCAGGCTACACCTTC. Protein sequence: CASSLVKSSGYTF. The genes are TRBV12-3 or TRBV12-4 and TRBJ1-2; D is undetermined. The CDR3 is 13 amino acids. With 1 base removed from V and 8 bases from J, the gap between germline ends came to 11 bases.